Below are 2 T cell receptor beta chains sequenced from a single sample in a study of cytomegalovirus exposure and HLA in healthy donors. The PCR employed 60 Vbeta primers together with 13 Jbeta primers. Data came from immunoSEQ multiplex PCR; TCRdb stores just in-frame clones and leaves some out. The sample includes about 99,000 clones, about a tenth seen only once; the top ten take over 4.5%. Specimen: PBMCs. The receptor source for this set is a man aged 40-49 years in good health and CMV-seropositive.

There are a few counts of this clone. The chain's CDR3 is CASTLHRGLGYNEQFF. The CDR3, as DNA: TGCGCCAGCACCCTTCACCGGGGACTAGGATACAATGAGCAGTTCTTC. This chain links TRBV5-1 with TRBJ2-1, with 8 nucleotides matching TRBD2. This CDR3 has 16 amino acids. V lost 6 bases, J lost 4 bases, and 12 bases stayed unmatched. Looked up from germline, CDR1 is SGHRS and CDR2 is YFSETQ.

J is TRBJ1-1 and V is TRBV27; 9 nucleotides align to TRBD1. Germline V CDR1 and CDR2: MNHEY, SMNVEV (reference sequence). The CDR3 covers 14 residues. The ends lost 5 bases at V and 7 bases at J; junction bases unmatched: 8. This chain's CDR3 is CASSEIQGAGEAFF. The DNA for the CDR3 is TGTGCCAGCAGTGAGATACAGGGGGCAGGTGAAGCTTTCTTT.